The 4 T cell receptor beta chains below were found in one sample sequenced in a study of CD8+ T cells in alopecia areata. Sequencing relied on a cDNA template that was reverse transcribed from extracted RNA. Repertoires were generated with immunoSEQ multiplex PCR, while TCRdb's copy carries only in-frame clones and drops some. The repertoire consists of 90,000 to 130,000 clones, none detected only once. The sample comprised lesional skin. Every receptor here comes from a C3H/HeJ mouse with alopecia areata. For this mouse line, the MHC haplotype is H2-k.

This clone was found a few times. The genes are named according to mouse. The read terminates 4 residues before the CDR3 end, so the remaining end is supplied by the germline J gene. The chain has TRBV1 and TRBJ1-2, with D possibly TRBD1 on 5 matching bases. Germline V gene lookup returns CDR1 NSQYPW and CDR2 LRSPGD (reference sequence). The CDR3 has 14 amino acids. Partial CDR3 DNA: TGCACCTGCAGTGCCTCGGACTGGGGGGGC. Translating gives CTCSASDWGG. The full CDR3 protein is CTCSASDWGGDYTF.

In regard to this clone: Mouse germline and gene names are used. The read ends 4 residues before the CDR3 terminus; that terminus is restored from the germline J gene. The chain links TRBV31 to TRBJ1-1, with TRBD1 matching over 7 bases. The CDR3 has 11 residues. Germline CDR1 GKSSPN, CDR2 SITVG. The sequenced CDR3 bases are TGTGCCTGGACAGGGGGGACA. It encodes CAWTGGT. The whole CDR3 protein is CAWTGGTEVFF.

In regard to this clone: Here the gene names and germline are mouse. Read coverage stops 4 residues before the CDR3 terminus; the germline J gene supplies the remainder. The genes are TRBV13-2 and TRBJ2-7; 8 bases line up with TRBD1. V lost 4 bases to trimming and J lost 0 bases; unmatched junction nucleotides: 6. Germline V CDR1 and CDR2: NNHNN, SYGAGS (reference sequence). This CDR3 has 15 amino acids. Partial CDR3 DNA: TGTGCCAGCGGTCAGGGGGCCATAAGCTCCTAT. As protein: CASGQGAISSY. Given in full, the CDR3 is CASGQGAISSYEQYF.

In the case of this clone: Here the gene names and germline are mouse. The read finishes 4 residues shy of the CDR3 end, and the germline J gene is used to complete it. This chain links TRBV13-3 with TRBJ2-4, with TRBD2 matching over 8 bases. Germline lookup yields CDR1 NNHDY and CDR2 SYVADS. V lost 0 bases, J lost 1 base, and 4 bases stayed unmatched. The CDR3 length is 16 residues. The CDR3 sequence is CASSDALGGGQNTLYF. CDR3 DNA, as far as it was read: TGTGCCAGCAGTGATGCCCTGGGGGGCGGTCAAAAC.